This T cell receptor (beta chain) was sequenced during a study of beta chain features in type 1 diabetes. Study-wide context: Sorted cells, 90 million to 120 million in number, were examined across all samples.

The sequenced template was cDNA made from the entire isolated RNA. Clones were sequenced by immunoSEQ multiplex PCR, and TCRdb holds only the in-frame ones, with some missing. This sample carries under 900,000 clones, under 20% of them seen once, and the ten largest clones take 0.023%. The CDR3 has 13 amino acids. Trimming removed 0 bases at V and 1 base at J, with 5 bases between. Germline V gene sequence: CDR1 SGHNT, CDR2 YYREEE (reference sequence). Blood was drawn once from each donor into heparinised tubes. The draws averaged around 110 mL. The sequence was obtained from a woman between 18 and 30 years old in good health. The source material was naive CD4+ T cells from blood. The rearrangement links TRBV5-4 to TRBJ2-7; no reliable D call. CDR3 loop: CASSLGRSYEQYF. The CDR3 DNA follows: TGTGCCAGCAGCTTGGGGAGATCCTACGAGCAGTACTTC.